One and the same sample provided the 11 T cell receptor beta chains below, sequenced in a study of cytomegalovirus exposure and HLA in healthy donors. Vbeta (60) and Jbeta (13) primers were used in the PCR. Method: immunoSEQ multiplex PCR; TCRdb's copy keeps in-frame clones and lacks some. The sample lists some 150,000 clones, around 77% occurring once. Input material: PBMCs. Every receptor here comes from a woman between 35 and 50 years old in good health and CMV-seropositive.

This sequence joins TRBV5-1 and TRBJ2-7; D is uncertain. This CDR3 has 15 residues. V was pared by 6 bases and J by 2 bases, with 18 bases between. Germline V lookup: CDR1 SGHRS, CDR2 YFSETQ. The CDR3 region is CASKVGQASTYEQYF. CDR3 DNA sequence: TGCGCCAGCAAGGTTGGGCAGGCATCAACCTACGAGCAGTACTTC.

The chain recombines TRBV5-1 with TRBJ2-1, with 7 bases aligning to TRBD2. CDR3 length: 14 amino acids. The germline gives CDR1 SGHRS, CDR2 YFSETQ. J gave up 7 bases and V 4 bases, and 8 bases lay outside the gene matches. The CDR3 nucleotides read TGCGCCAGCAGCCTCGACGGACTAGGAAATGAGCAGTTCTTC. It translates to CASSLDGLGNEQFF.

The chain employs TRBV5-4 and TRBJ2-5; a weak D match, TRBD1 (6 bases). Germline CDR1 reads SGHNT; CDR2 reads YYREEE (reference sequence). The CDR3 extends over 13 amino acids. Trimming pared 2 bases from V and 3 bases from J, leaving 8 bases between. The CDR3 spells CASSFYREETQYF. The DNA for the CDR3 is TGTGCCAGCAGCTTCTACAGGGAAGAGACCCAGTACTTC. Combining the CDR3 with reference TRBV5-4 and TRBJ2-5 gives the whole variable domain ETGVTQSPTHLIKTRGQQVTLRCSSQSGHNTVSWYQQALGQGPQFIFQYYREEENGRGNFPPRFSGLQFPNYSSELNVNALELDDSALYLCASSFYREETQYFGPGTRLLVL.

V is TRBV2 and J is TRBJ2-5; 8 bases fit TRBD1. The V gene end was trimmed by 3 bases and the J gene end by 2 bases; junction bases not matched to a gene: 2. The CDR3 has 14 residues. CDR1 SNHLY and CDR2 FYNNEI come from the germline V gene. For the CDR3, the DNA is TGTGCCAGCAGTGAGACAGGGGTACAAGAGACCCAGTACTTC. It is translated as CASSETGVQETQYF.

The rearrangement uses TRBV30 and TRBJ2-3; D is uncertain. This CDR3 is 12 amino acids long. Per germline, CDR1 GTSNPN and CDR2 SVGIG (reference sequence). V was pared by 4 bases and J by 1 base, with 6 bases between. The CDR3 region has the DNA TGTGCCTGGACGGGTGGCACAGATACGCAGTATTTT. Protein: CAWTGGTDTQYF.

The V gene is TRBV29-1, the J gene TRBJ1-5; D possibly corresponds to TRBD1 (6 bases). The V and J ends lost 2 bases and 6 bases respectively, with 11 bases between them. Germline V gene sequence: CDR1 SQVTM, CDR2 ANQGSEA. The CDR3 is made up of 13 amino acids. The CDR3 DNA reads TGCAGCGTTGAATTGCCAGGGGTTCAGCCCCAGCATTTT. Its protein product is CSVELPGVQPQHF.

The chain couples TRBV7-9 to TRBJ1-1; tentatively, D is TRBD1 (6 bases). Germline V CDR1 and CDR2: SEHNR, FQNEAQ (reference sequence). Trimming removed 5 bases at V and 6 bases at J, with 13 bases between. CDR3 size: 13 residues. CDR3 coding DNA: TGTGCCAGCAGCATACAGGGTCCGGCTGAAGCTTTCTTT. Its protein is CASSIQGPAEAFF.

V is TRBV6-1 and J is TRBJ1-1; D is ambiguous. There are 15 residues in the CDR3. Looked up from germline, CDR1 is MNHNS and CDR2 is SASEGT. V lost 6 bases and J lost 8, with 22 bases in between. The CDR3 DNA reads TGTGCCAGCAGCGCTCAGGCCAGGAAGATAGTAGAAGCTTTCTTT. As protein: CASSAQARKIVEAFF.

This chain connects TRBV5-1 to TRBJ2-3; TRBD2 matches 7 bases. Trimming took 0 bases from V and 3 from J; bases not matched to a gene: 7. Germline assignment: CDR1 SGHRS and CDR2 YFSETQ. The length of the CDR3 is 16 residues. CDR3 sequence: CASSLGQSGITDTQYF. The CDR3 DNA reads TGCGCCAGCAGCTTGGGACAAAGCGGGATAACAGATACGCAGTATTTT.

V is TRBV28 and J is TRBJ1-4; weak D call: TRBD1 (6 bases). V lost 6 bases to trimming and J lost 8 bases, with 16 bases between them. Germline V gene data show CDR1 as MDHEN and CDR2 as SYDVKM. The CDR3 sequence is 14 residues long. CDR3 in DNA: TGTGCCAGCAGCTCACAGGGCGGTCGGGAAAAACTGTTTTTT. It codes for CASSSQGGREKLFF.

The V and J genes are TRBV25-1 and TRBJ1-2, with 7 positions matching TRBD1. The CDR3 loop spans 13 amino acids. J lost 2 bases, V lost 5 bases, and 2 bases had no gene match. The germline gives CDR1 MGHDK, CDR2 SYGVNS. CDR3 protein: CASSTQGNYGYTF. CDR3 nucleotides: TGTGCCAGCAGTACACAGGGGAACTATGGCTACACCTTC.